This T cell receptor (beta chain) was recorded in a study of Ad26.COV2.S vaccination and SARS-CoV-2 variants. About the study: The donor belonged to the COV1001 Ad26.COV2.S trial arm. Each vaccinee took Ad26.COV2.S intramuscularly, once or twice 56 days apart.

The table came from immunoSEQ multiplex PCR; TCRdb's copy has only in-frame clones and leaves some out. The sample has about 320,000 clones; over 80% are singletons. General study results and limits: Total responses of T cells may have been underestimated by the analyses of TCR breadth and depth.

As to this clone: Antigen unknown.

The CDR3 runs to 11 residues. Trimming took 3 bases from V and 7 from J, leaving 3 bases between them. Treatment here: approximately 18 received Ad26.COV2.S at low or high dose, single or two shots; several received placebo; per-sample allocation not given. The investigators took samples on day 63 after the first vaccine or placebo injection. V gene TRBV12-3 or TRBV12-4 combines with J gene TRBJ1-4; D gene uncertain. The sample here was peripheral blood, taken in a trial of Ad26.COV2.S vaccine versus placebo. The receptor comes from a person aged 18-65 years who received the Ad26.COV2.S COVID-19 vaccine or a placebo. CDR3 sequence (DNA): TGTGCCAGCAGTTTCAGTGAAAAACTGTTTTTT. It codes for CASSFSEKLFF.